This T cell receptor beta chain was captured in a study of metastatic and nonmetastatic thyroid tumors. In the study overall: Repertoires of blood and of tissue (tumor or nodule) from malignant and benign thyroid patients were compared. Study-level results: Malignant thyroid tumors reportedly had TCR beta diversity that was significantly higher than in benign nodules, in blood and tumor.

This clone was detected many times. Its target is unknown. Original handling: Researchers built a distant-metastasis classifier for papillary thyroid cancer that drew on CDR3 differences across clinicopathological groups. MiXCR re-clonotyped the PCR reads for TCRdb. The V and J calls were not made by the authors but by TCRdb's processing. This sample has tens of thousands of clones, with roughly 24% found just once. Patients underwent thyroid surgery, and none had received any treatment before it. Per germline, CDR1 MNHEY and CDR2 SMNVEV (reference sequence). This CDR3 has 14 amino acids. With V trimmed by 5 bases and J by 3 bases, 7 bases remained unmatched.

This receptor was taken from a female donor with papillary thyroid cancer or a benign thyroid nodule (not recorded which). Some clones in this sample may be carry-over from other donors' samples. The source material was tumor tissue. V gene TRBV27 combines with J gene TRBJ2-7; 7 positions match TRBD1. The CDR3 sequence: CASSLQGPYYEQYF. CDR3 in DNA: TGTGCCAGCAGTCTACAGGGGCCGTACTACGAGCAGTACTTC.